The source of this T cell receptor (beta chain) is a study of human T cells and chemical hapten exposure. Each CDR3 protein is one row after TCRdb ran MiXCR on the RACE reads. Of tens of thousands of distinct CDR3 sequences listed, 8.5% were seen once; the top ten hold about 3%. The CDR3 runs to 16 residues. After removal of 5 bases from V and 10 bases from J, the junction contained 16 bases not matched to a gene. CDR1 and CDR2 from the germline V gene are MNHEY and SMNVEV (reference sequence). Documented time point: patch test 2, 6 weeks after DPC sensitization. Noted treatment: therapeutic diphenylcyclopropenone sensitization with weekly scalp DPC. This clonotype was seen a handful of times.

This TCR was recovered from a woman between 45 and 65 years old with alopecia areata. Some clones in this sample may be carry-over from other donors' samples. Sample: whole blood, taken in connection with sensitization to the hapten diphenylcyclopropenone (DPC). The V and J genes are TRBV27 and TRBJ2-1; 8 bases are shared with TRBD2. CDR3 in amino acids: CASSGSRGRTSVEQFF. The CDR3 nucleotides read TGTGCCAGCAGTGGCAGTCGCGGGAGGACCTCCGTGGAGCAGTTCTTC.